This record concerns one T cell receptor beta chain sequence. The data were taken from a study of blood T cell repertoires in COVID-19. Libraries were prepared by immunoSEQ multiplex PCR; TCRdb keeps only in-frame clonotypes and omits some of them. The table includes 200,000 to 250,000 clones, approximately 80% detected once. Germline CDR1 and CDR2: KGHSH and LQKENI. The CDR3 is made up of 17 amino acids. V dropped 0 bases and J dropped 4 bases, with 16 bases sitting between them. This clonotype originated in a woman between 45 and 65 years old with acute or convalescent COVID-19. The chain couples TRBV18 to TRBJ2-1; possibly TRBD2 for D (5 bases). The source material was peripheral blood. The CDR3, as DNA: TGTGCCAGCTCACCACCGGACTTAGTGGGGAATTACAATGAGCAGTTCTTC. This sequence encodes CASSPPDLVGNYNEQFF.